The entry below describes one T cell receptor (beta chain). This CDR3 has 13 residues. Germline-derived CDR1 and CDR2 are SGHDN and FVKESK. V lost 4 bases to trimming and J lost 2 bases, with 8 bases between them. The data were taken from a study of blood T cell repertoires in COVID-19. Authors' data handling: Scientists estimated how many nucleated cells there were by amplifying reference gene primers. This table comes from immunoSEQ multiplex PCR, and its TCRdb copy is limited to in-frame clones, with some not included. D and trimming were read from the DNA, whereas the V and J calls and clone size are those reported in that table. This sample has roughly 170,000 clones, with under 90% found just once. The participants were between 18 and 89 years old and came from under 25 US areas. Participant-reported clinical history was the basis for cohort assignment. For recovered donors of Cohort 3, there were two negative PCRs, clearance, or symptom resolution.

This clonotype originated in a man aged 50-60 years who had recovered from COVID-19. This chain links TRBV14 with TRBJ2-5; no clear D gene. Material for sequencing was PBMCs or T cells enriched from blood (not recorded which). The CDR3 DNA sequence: TGTGCCAGCAGCCGCGGTATTCAAGAGACCCAGTACTTC. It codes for CASSRGIQETQYF.